The 22 T cell receptor beta chains below come from one sample, sequenced in a study of shared clonotypes between healthy human individuals. Generated by immunoSEQ multiplex PCR, the TCRdb table keeps only in-frame clones and is missing some. The table has around 560,000 clones, 85% to 95% seen once; the top ten hold approximately 0.11%. As defined, naive CD8 cells were CD45RO-negative and positively selected for CCR7, with terminally differentiated effector memory CD45RA+ cells excluded. Material for sequencing was naive CD8+ T cells sorted from blood. The receptors stem from a woman younger than 45 in good health.

V usage is TRBV4-1 and J usage is TRBJ2-1, with 13 nucleotides matching TRBD2. The length of the CDR3 is 15 residues. Germline loops: CDR1 MGHRA, CDR2 YSYEKL. Trimming at V came to 0 bases and at J to 9 bases, leaving 2 bases not matched to a gene. The CDR3 protein is CASSQEGLAGPEQFF. The CDR3 bases are TGCGCCAGCAGCCAAGAGGGACTAGCGGGACCTGAGCAGTTCTTC.

The chain combines TRBV6-6 with TRBJ1-1; no firm D call. The length of the CDR3 is 14 residues. Germline-derived CDR1 and CDR2 are MNHNY and SVGAGI (reference sequence). V was cut by 8 bases and J by 3 bases, with 16 bases left in between. CDR3 residues: CASSRASWDTEAFF. CDR3 bases: TGTGCCAGCTCACGGGCTTCATGGGACACTGAAGCTTTCTTT.

The chain carries TRBV29-1 and TRBJ1-1; 9 nucleotides agree with TRBD1. Germline V CDR1 and CDR2: SQVTM, ANQGSEA. V shed 0 bases and J 4 bases; nucleotides not matched to a gene: 12. CDR3 size: 17 residues. The CDR3 region is CSVEDPITGGAVTEAFF. The CDR3 bases are TGCAGCGTTGAAGATCCCATTACAGGGGGCGCGGTCACTGAAGCTTTCTTT. Based on the CDR3 plus reference TRBV29-1 and TRBJ1-1, the full variable domain is SAVISQKPSRDICQRGTSLTIQCQVDSQVTMMFWYRQQPGQSLTLIATANQGSEATYESGFVIDKFPISRPNLTFSTLTVSNMSPEDSSIYLCSVEDPITGGAVTEAFFGQGTRLTVV.

CDR3 sequence reads: CASRLSGRAWGYEQFF. CDR3 nucleotides: TGTGCCAGCAGACTTAGCGGGAGGGCCTGGGGTTATGAGCAGTTCTTC. This rearrangement joins TRBV28 to TRBJ2-1, with 11 bases fitting TRBD2. The CDR3 sequence is 16 residues long. Germline assignment: CDR1 MDHEN and CDR2 SYDVKM. V lost 6 bases, J lost 8 bases, and 12 bases stayed unmatched. Drawing the rest from reference TRBV28 and TRBJ2-1, the complete variable domain is DVKVTQSSRYLVKRTGEKVFLECVQDMDHENMFWYRQDPGLGLRLIYFSYDVKMKEKGDIPEGYSVSREKKERFSLILESASTNQTSMYLCASRLSGRAWGYEQFFGPGTRLTVL.

This chain connects TRBV28 to TRBJ2-3; D call uncertain. Germline values: CDR1 MDHEN, CDR2 SYDVKM. With 6 bases removed from V and 3 bases from J, the gap between germline ends came to 16 bases. CDR3 size: 15 residues. The CDR3, as DNA: TGTGCCAGCAGCCCTATGGGGTTACGTACAGATACGCAGTATTTT. Translated: CASSPMGLRTDTQYF.

This clone showed up just a few times. The V gene is TRBV13, the J gene TRBJ1-3, with TRBD1 matching over 8 bases. V lost 0 bases, J lost 3 bases, and 16 bases stayed unmatched. CDR3 length: 20 amino acids. Germline lookup yields CDR1 PRHDT and CDR2 FYEKMQ (reference sequence). CDR3 coding DNA: TGTGCCAGCAGCTTAGGCTCCCGGGACAGGAGCCTTTTCATTGGAAACACCATATATTTT. This gives the protein CASSLGSRDRSLFIGNTIYF. Based on the CDR3 plus reference TRBV13 and TRBJ1-3, the full variable domain is AAGVIQSPRHLIKEKRETATLKCYPIPRHDTVYWYQQGPGQDPQFLISFYEKMQSDKGSIPDRFSAQQFSDYHSELNMSSLELGDSALYFCASSLGSRDRSLFIGNTIYFGEGSWLTVV.

The chain couples TRBV7-9 to TRBJ2-1; D remains ambiguous. The V and J ends lost 5 bases and 10 bases respectively, with 12 bases between them. The CDR3 runs 12 residues. Germline CDR1 reads SEHNR; CDR2 reads FQNEAQ (reference sequence). The CDR3 DNA reads TGTGCCAGCAGCCACCGACACTGGGAGCAGTTCTTC. This sequence encodes CASSHRHWEQFF.

This clone was detected once. This rearrangement joins TRBV9 to TRBJ2-3; D remains unclear. Trimming left V 2 bases short and J 1 base short, with 14 bases between. The CDR3 extends over 16 amino acids. Looked up from germline, CDR1 is SGDLS and CDR2 is YYNGEE. CDR3 DNA: TGTGCCAGCAGCGTGTCGGCGAGCACCGGCACAGATACGCAGTATTTT. It yields the protein CASSVSASTGTDTQYF. The variable domain in full, with the rest retrieved from reference TRBV9 and TRBJ2-3, is DSGVTQTPKHLITATGQRVTLRCSPRSGDLSVYWYQQSLDQGLQFLIQYYNGEERAKGNILERFSAQQFPDLHSELNLSSLELGDSALYFCASSVSASTGTDTQYFGPGTRLTVL.

J is TRBJ1-1 and V is TRBV10-1, with a tentative D call TRBD1 (6 bases). The CDR3 spans 16 residues. Germline V CDR1 and CDR2: WNHNN, SYGVQD (reference sequence). Trimming pared 2 bases from V and 1 base from J, leaving 14 bases between. CDR3 DNA sequence: TGCGCCAGCAGTGAGCCAGGGGAATCGGGGAACACTGAAGCTTTCTTT. Translating gives CASSEPGESGNTEAFF.

Worth noting for this clone: Different DNA sequences within this sample yield the same CDR3. V gene TRBV9 combines with J gene TRBJ2-3, with 7 bases matching TRBD2. CDR3 length: 15 residues. The germline V gene has CDR1 SGDLS and CDR2 YYNGEE. J gave up 0 bases and V 4 bases, and 5 bases lay outside the gene matches. This CDR3 is CASSPGGGSTDTQYF. CDR3 bases: TGTGCCAGCAGCCCTGGGGGGGGGAGCACAGATACGCAGTATTTT.

On this clone: This same CDR3 is encoded by further DNA sequences in the sample. The V gene is TRBV7-2, the J gene TRBJ2-2, with D uncertain. Germline lookup yields CDR1 SGHTA and CDR2 FQGNSA. The CDR3 has 12 amino acids. V dropped 5 bases and J dropped 2 bases, with 3 bases sitting between them. CDR3 amino acids: CASSPNTGELFF. DNA for the CDR3: TGTGCCAGCAGCCCTAACACCGGGGAGCTGTTTTTT. Full variable domain (remainder filled in from reference TRBV7-2 and TRBJ2-2): GAGVSQSPSNKVTEKGKDVELRCDPISGHTALYWYRQSLGQGLEFLIYFQGNSAPDKSGLPSDRFSAERTGGSVSTLTIQRTQQEDSAVYLCASSPNTGELFFGEGSRLTVL.

CDR3 bases: TGTGCCAGCAGCTTGGGGGTGTTAGCGGGGCCGAATGAGCAGTTCTTC. Protein product: CASSLGVLAGPNEQFF. The gene calls are TRBV5-4 and TRBJ2-1, with TRBD2 identical over 8 bases. The CDR3 sequence is 16 residues long. The V segment lost 0 bases and the J segment 7 bases; nucleotides outside the gene matches: 9. The germline V gene encodes CDR1 SGHNT and CDR2 YYREEE (reference sequence). The full variable domain, rest sourced from reference TRBV5-4 and TRBJ2-1, is ETGVTQSPTHLIKTRGQQVTLRCSSQSGHNTVSWYQQALGQGPQFIFQYYREEENGRGNFPPRFSGLQFPNYSSELNVNALELDDSALYLCASSLGVLAGPNEQFFGPGTRLTVL.

The chain joins TRBV28 to TRBJ2-1; 10 bases agree with TRBD2. CDR3 size: 15 residues. Germline loops: CDR1 MDHEN, CDR2 SYDVKM. Trimming removed 3 bases from V and 7 bases from J; junction bases left unmatched: 6. This CDR3 reads CASSFLAGEGNEQFF. DNA of the CDR3: TGTGCCAGCAGTTTTCTAGCGGGAGAAGGGAATGAGCAGTTCTTC.

The chain joins TRBV19 to TRBJ2-5, with D tentatively TRBD2 (5 bases). CDR3 length: 17 residues. Germline-derived CDR1 and CDR2 are LNHDA and SQIVND (reference sequence). Deletions cut 4 bases from V and 1 base from J, with 19 bases between. CDR3 nucleotides: TGTGCCAGTAGTAATTTGGGAGCAAGGTGGTCCCAAGAGACCCAGTACTTC. Translated, it gives CASSNLGARWSQETQYF. Full variable domain (remainder filled in from reference TRBV19 and TRBJ2-5): DGGITQSPKYLFRKEGQNVTLSCEQNLNHDAMYWYRQDPGQGLRLIYYSQIVNDFQKGDIAEGYSVSREKKESFPLTVTSAQKNPTAFYLCASSNLGARWSQETQYFGPGTRLLVL.

V usage is TRBV28 and J usage is TRBJ2-1, with D possibly TRBD1 on 7 matching bases. Germline assignment: CDR1 MDHEN and CDR2 SYDVKM. The CDR3 has 16 residues. Trimming stripped 5 bases from V and 10 bases from J, with 24 bases between. CDR3 nucleotide sequence: TGTGCCAGCAGTCCGGAAACAGGGGAGGCGGTATTCGAGCAGTTCTTC. This encodes CASSPETGEAVFEQFF.

This clone turned up a few times. Other DNA variants within this sample encode the same CDR3. The chain employs TRBV27 and TRBJ2-1; 13 nucleotides line up with TRBD2. CDR3 length: 15 residues. The trim removed 4 bases at V and 6 bases at J, leaving 3 bases unmatched. Germline assignment: CDR1 MNHEY and CDR2 SMNVEV (reference sequence). CDR3 amino acids: CASSSGTSGTNEQFF. DNA of the CDR3: TGTGCCAGCAGTTCCGGGACTAGCGGGACCAATGAGCAGTTCTTC.

The chain carries TRBV19 and TRBJ1-1; 12 bases line up with TRBD1. Unmatched junction bases numbered 5, after V lost 3 bases and J lost 3 bases. This CDR3 spans 16 amino acids. The germline gives CDR1 LNHDA, CDR2 SQIVND (reference sequence). The CDR3 coding sequence is TGTGCCAGTAGTATTTGGGACAGGGGGCTGGACACTGAAGCTTTCTTT. Amino acids: CASSIWDRGLDTEAFF.

This chain joins TRBV7-8 and TRBJ1-2; D is ambiguous. Per the germline V gene, CDR1 is SGHVS and CDR2 is FQNEAQ. There are 13 residues in the CDR3. V lost 3 bases and J lost 5, with 10 bases in between. CDR3: CASSFQSGYGYTF. CDR3 sequence (DNA): TGTGCCAGCAGCTTCCAGAGTGGATATGGCTACACCTTC.

The V gene is TRBV23-1, the J gene TRBJ1-5, with a possible D match to TRBD1 (6 bases). Being an ORF, TRBV23-1 has a function that is uncertain. CDR3 length equals 13 residues. Trimming removed 8 bases from V and 5 bases from J, with 13 bases in between. CDR3 amino acids: CASGGARHQPQHF. CDR3 DNA sequence: TGCGCCAGCGGGGGGGCGCGCCATCAGCCCCAGCATTTT.

The rearrangement joins TRBV27 to TRBJ2-7; 9 nucleotides align to TRBD2. CDR3 length: 12 residues. Trimming at V came to 6 bases and at J to 11 bases, leaving 8 bases not matched to a gene. Germline CDR1 and CDR2: MNHEY and SMNVEV (reference sequence). In DNA, the CDR3 is TGTGCCAGCAGCCTTAGCGGGAGCCGCGAGTACTTC. It translates to CASSLSGSREYF.

The chain employs TRBV4-2 and TRBJ2-1; D remains unclear. Germline-derived CDR1 and CDR2 are LGHNA and YNFKEQ. Trimming stripped 0 bases from V and 4 bases from J, with 10 bases between. This CDR3 is built from 15 residues. CDR3 loop: CASSQDSGAYNEQFF. The CDR3 bases are TGTGCCAGCAGCCAAGATTCGGGCGCATACAATGAGCAGTTCTTC.

The V and J genes are TRBV6-1 and TRBJ2-1, with D uncertain. The germline V gene has CDR1 MNHNS and CDR2 SASEGT. This CDR3 contains 16 residues. The V and J ends lost 3 bases and 3 bases respectively, with 15 bases between them. The CDR3 nucleotides are TGTGCCAGCAGTGATCCCCCCAGGAAACACTACAATGAGCAGTTCTTC. This sequence encodes CASSDPPRKHYNEQFF.